The rows below give T cell receptor beta chains drawn from one sample of a study of blood T cell repertoires in COVID-19. Generated by immunoSEQ multiplex PCR, the TCRdb table keeps only in-frame clones and is missing some. This table holds 200,000 to 250,000 clones, 88% found once. Input material: PBMCs or T cells enriched from blood (not recorded which). These receptors all stem from a young woman who had been exposed to COVID-19. Both conserved end residues are part of each CDR3. Fields, in order: CDR3 protein, CDR3 DNA, J gene, V gene, D gene, CDR3 length. A D gene is named only where the DNA matches it firmly.

CDR3aa: CASSLGAASYEQYF
CDR3nt: TGCGCCAGCAGCTTGGGGGCCGCCTCCTACGAGCAGTACTTC
j_gene: TRBJ2-7
v_gene: TRBV5-1
d_gene: NA
len: 14

CDR3aa: CASSIEGGEKLFF
CDR3nt: TGTGCCAGTAGTATAGAGGGAGGGGAAAAACTGTTTTTT
j_gene: TRBJ1-4
v_gene: TRBV19
d_gene: NA
len: 13

CDR3aa: CASSEGALVLADTQYF
CDR3nt: TGCGCCAGCAGTGAGGGGGCCCTCGTCTTAGCAGATACGCAGTATTTT
j_gene: TRBJ2-3
v_gene: TRBV10-2
d_gene: NA
len: 16

CDR3aa: CASSLLGATYTQYF
CDR3nt: TGTGCCAGCAGCTTGCTGGGGGCGACATATACGCAGTATTTT
j_gene: TRBJ2-3
v_gene: TRBV5-5
d_gene: NA
len: 14

CDR3aa: CASSEARGGFGTEAFF
CDR3nt: TGTGCCAGCAGTGAAGCGCGGGGAGGGTTTGGCACTGAAGCTTTCTTT
j_gene: TRBJ1-1
v_gene: TRBV2
d_gene: NA
len: 16

CDR3aa: CASSQEVGRNSPLHF
CDR3nt: TGCGCCAGCAGCCAAGAAGTGGGCAGGAATTCACCCCTCCACTTT
j_gene: TRBJ1-6
v_gene: TRBV4-1
d_gene: NA
len: 15

CDR3aa: CASSQGGEAYNEQFF
CDR3nt: TGTGCCAGCAGCCAAGGGGGAGAGGCTTACAATGAGCAGTTCTTC
j_gene: TRBJ2-1
v_gene: TRBV4-2
d_gene: NA
len: 15

CDR3aa: CASSPGVAEQFF
CDR3nt: TGTGCCAGCAGTCCAGGGGTCGCTGAGCAGTTCTTC
j_gene: TRBJ2-1
v_gene: TRBV28
d_gene: NA
len: 12

CDR3aa: CASIQGGNGNTIYF
CDR3nt: TGTGCCAGCATCCAAGGAGGGAACGGAAACACCATATATTTT
j_gene: TRBJ1-3
v_gene: TRBV2
d_gene: NA
len: 14

CDR3aa: CAISGRDRGSEQYF
CDR3nt: TGTGCCATCAGTGGCCGGGACAGGGGTTCCGAGCAGTACTTC
j_gene: TRBJ2-7
v_gene: TRBV10-3
d_gene: TRBD1
len: 14

CDR3aa: CASSLTGAMNTEAFF
CDR3nt: TGTGCCAGCAGTTTAACAGGGGCGATGAACACTGAAGCTTTCTTT
j_gene: TRBJ1-1
v_gene: TRBV28
d_gene: TRBD1
len: 15

CDR3aa: CASSYRENTEAFF
CDR3nt: TGTGCCAGCAGCTACAGGGAGAACACTGAAGCTTTCTTT
j_gene: TRBJ1-1
v_gene: TRBV27
d_gene: NA
len: 13

CDR3aa: CASSLAVYNEQFF
CDR3nt: TGCGCCAGCAGCTTGGCTGTATACAATGAGCAGTTCTTC
j_gene: TRBJ2-1
v_gene: TRBV5-1
d_gene: NA
len: 13

CDR3aa: CAWSARLGEKLFF
CDR3nt: TGTGCCTGGAGTGCTAGGTTGGGTGAAAAACTGTTTTTT
j_gene: TRBJ1-4
v_gene: TRBV30
d_gene: NA
len: 13

CDR3aa: CASTYGRANTEAFF
CDR3nt: TGTGCCAGTACCTATGGGAGGGCGAACACTGAAGCTTTCTTT
j_gene: TRBJ1-1
v_gene: TRBV19
d_gene: NA
len: 14